Listed below are T cell receptor beta chains from one sample, sequenced in a study of blood T cell repertoires in COVID-19. Libraries were prepared by immunoSEQ multiplex PCR; TCRdb keeps only in-frame clonotypes and omits some of them. Counted here are about 49,000 clones, roughly nine tenths occurring once; the ten biggest clones make up over 3%. Sequenced input: peripheral blood. These TCRs come from a human donor in a cohort sampled during active COVID-19. Both conserved end residues are part of each CDR3. The D gene is left open where the match is weak. Expanded clones are given a class, and other clones once, few, many or no size at all.

D	V	J	size	DNA	CDR3
.	TRBV19	TRBJ2-3	few	TGTGCCAGTAGCCCCGGAGGCCGTGCAGATACGCAGTATTTT	CASSPGGRADTQYF
.	TRBV5-1	TRBJ2-1	.	TGCGCCAGCAGCCTGACAGACAATGAGCAGTTCTTC	CASSLTDNEQFF
TRBD2	TRBV5-1	TRBJ2-4	.	TGCGCCAGCAGCGAACTAGCGGGTAAAAGTGTGGTTGCCAAAAACATTCAGTACTTC	CASSELAGKSVVAKNIQYF
.	TRBV30	TRBJ1-1	.	TGTGCCTGGAGACAGCAGGGTAGCCCTGAAGCTTTCTTT	CAWRQQGSPEAFF
.	TRBV6-5	TRBJ2-6	.	TGTGCCAGCAGTCCAGGGTCCGGGGCCAACGTCCTGACTTTC	CASSPGSGANVLTF
.	TRBV9	TRBJ2-1	few	TGTGCCAGCTCTCAATCCGGTGGTAATGAGCAGTTCTTC	CASSQSGGNEQFF
TRBD2	TRBV7-3	TRBJ2-1	.	TGTGCCAGCAGCTTAAGGACTAGCGGGAGGGCCGGGTTGAATGAGCAGTTCTTC	CASSLRTSGRAGLNEQFF
.	TRBV19	TRBJ2-5	.	TGTGCCAGTAGCCCACAGGCGGCTTATCAAGAGACCCAGTACTTC	CASSPQAAYQETQYF
TRBD2	TRBV9	TRBJ2-3	.	TGTGCCAGCAGCGTAGGTGGACTAGCGGGCCCCACAGATACGCAGTATTTT	CASSVGGLAGPTDTQYF
.	TRBV5-1	TRBJ1-2	.	TGCGCCAGCAGCTTGGATCTGCCCCGCGGTGGCTACACCTTC	CASSLDLPRGGYTF
TRBD2	TRBV30	TRBJ2-2	.	TGTGCCTGGTCGTTGGGCGGGGGACCCGGGGAGCTGTTTTTT	CAWSLGGGPGELFF
TRBD2	TRBV11-2	TRBJ2-1	.	TGTGCCAGCAGCTTCTGGGAGGGCCTCAATGAGCAGTTCTTC	CASSFWEGLNEQFF
.	TRBV19	TRBJ1-1	.	TGTGCCAGTACAGGGGACCCGAACACTGAAGCTTTCTTT	CASTGDPNTEAFF
TRBD1	TRBV28	TRBJ1-1	.	TGTGCCAGCAGTTTTGCGGACAGGGAGAACACTGAAGCTTTCTTT	CASSFADRENTEAFF
.	TRBV10-3	TRBJ1-2	.	TGTGCCATCAGTGAGTTGCAGGATGGCTACACCTTC	CAISELQDGYTF
TRBD1	TRBV7-9	TRBJ2-1	.	TGTGCCAGCAGCTTGTACAGGGGCGGCGTGTACAATGAGCAGTTCTTC	CASSLYRGGVYNEQFF
.	TRBV20-1	TRBJ2-5	.	TGCAGTGCTCCCCTGAGGGAGACCCAGTACTTC	CSAPLRETQYF
.	TRBV5-1	TRBJ2-3	.	TGCGCCAGCAGCTTGGGACAGTACACAGATACGCAGTATTTT	CASSLGQYTDTQYF
TRBD1	TRBV7-9	TRBJ1-1	.	TGTGCCAGCAGCCCTCGGGGGGACAGGGTCTTTGCAGCTTTCTTT	CASSPRGDRVFAAFF
.	TRBV5-8	TRBJ2-1	once	TGTGCCAGCAGCTTGTCGTACGGGGTTCTCTACAATGAGCAGTTCTTC	CASSLSYGVLYNEQFF
.	TRBV12-3/TRBV12-4	TRBJ1-6	.	TGTGCCAGCAGTGAACAGGGTTCACCCCTCCACTTT	CASSEQGSPLHF
.	TRBV27	TRBJ2-6	.	TGTGCCAGCAGTCCCGGGACTGGGGCCAACGTCCTGACTTTC	CASSPGTGANVLTF
.	TRBV20-1	TRBJ2-7	.	TGCAGTGCTAGGAGGGAGTACGAGCAGTACTTC	CSARREYEQYF
.	TRBV7-9	TRBJ1-3	.	TGTGCCAGCAGTGAAACAGGGTTAAGAAACACCATATATTTT	CASSETGLRNTIYF
TRBD2	TRBV30	TRBJ2-7	.	TGTGCCTGGAGTGTAGGACTAGCGGTCTACGAGCAGTACTTC	CAWSVGLAVYEQYF
TRBD1	TRBV19	TRBJ1-2	.	TGTGCCAGTAGTTGGACAGGGGGCTGGGACGGCTACACCTTC	CASSWTGGWDGYTF
.	TRBV29-1	TRBJ1-2	.	TGCAGCGTTGAAGATCTTCCGGGGGGCTACACCTTC	CSVEDLPGGYTF
TRBD1	TRBV19	TRBJ2-6	.	TGTGCCAGGGACAGGCCCGACTCTGGGGCCAACGTCCTGACTTTC	CARDRPDSGANVLTF
.	TRBV11-3	TRBJ2-1	.	TGTGCCAGCAGCCGCGCGAATCTTAATGAGCAGTTCTTC	CASSRANLNEQFF
TRBD1	TRBV5-6	TRBJ2-5	.	TGTGCCAGCAGTTGGGACAGACAAGAAGAGACCCAGTACTTC	CASSWDRQEETQYF
.	TRBV27	TRBJ1-5	.	TGTGCCAGCAGTACTTCAACCCTCGGCAGCGGGGGAGGACAGCCCCAGCATTTT	CASSTSTLGSGGGQPQHF
TRBD1	TRBV24-1	TRBJ2-1	.	TGTGCCACCAGTGATTTGGGGGACAGGGGGTACAATGAGCAGTTCTTC	CATSDLGDRGYNEQFF
.	TRBV6-2/TRBV6-3	TRBJ1-1	.	TGTGCCAGCAGCCACCGGGGAACTGAAGCTTTCTTT	CASSHRGTEAFF
.	TRBV18	TRBJ2-5	.	TGTGCCAGCTCACAAACAGGGCCCCGAGAGACCCAGTACTTC	CASSQTGPRETQYF
.	TRBV2	TRBJ1-1	.	TGTGCCAGCAGGGGGGAACAGGGTAACACTGAAGCTTTCTTT	CASRGEQGNTEAFF
.	TRBV11-3	TRBJ2-1	.	TGTGCCAGCAGCTTAGGCCCGCGGGATGAGCAGTTCTTC	CASSLGPRDEQFF
TRBD1	TRBV9	TRBJ2-5	.	TGTGCCAGCAGCGTAGCTCCGCGGACAGGGGAAGAGACCCAGTACTTC	CASSVAPRTGEETQYF
.	TRBV5-6	TRBJ1-5	.	TGTGCCAGCAGCTTGTTTGCAGGGGCCGATCAGCCCCAGCATTTT	CASSLFAGADQPQHF
TRBD2	TRBV4-3	TRBJ2-1	.	TGCGCCAGCAGCCAACTCAGCGGGGGGGCGTTCAATGAGCAGTTCTTC	CASSQLSGGAFNEQFF
.	TRBV2	TRBJ1-1	.	TGTGCCAGCAGGACAGGATGGGACACTGAAGCTTTCTTT	CASRTGWDTEAFF
.	TRBV20-1	TRBJ2-3	.	TGCAGTGCCGCGAAGGGGGATACGCAGTATTTT	CSAAKGDTQYF
.	TRBV6-1	TRBJ1-4	.	TGTGCCAGCAGTGAGGCCATGATGGCTAATGAAAAACTGTTTTTT	CASSEAMMANEKLFF
TRBD1	TRBV28	TRBJ1-6	.	TGTGCCAGCAGGGGGACAGGGTTCCTTGGATCACCCCTCCACTTT	CASRGTGFLGSPLHF
TRBD2	TRBV6-2/TRBV6-3	TRBJ2-5	.	TGTGCCAGCAGTTATGGGGCGGGGGGGCCGTGGGAGACCCAGTACTTC	CASSYGAGGPWETQYF
TRBD1	TRBV5-4	TRBJ2-1	.	TGTGCCAGCAGCTTAATCGTGGACAGGGGGGGTGAGCAGTTCTTC	CASSLIVDRGGEQFF
.	TRBV6-6	TRBJ1-2	.	TGTGCCAGCAGTTACGGGGGGGAGAGTGGCTACACCTTC	CASSYGGESGYTF
TRBD1	TRBV3-1/TRBV3-2	TRBJ1-2	.	TGTGCCAGCAGCCAAGGGACAGGTTATGGCTACACCTTC	CASSQGTGYGYTF
.	TRBV11-2	TRBJ2-3	.	TGTGCCAGCAGCTTAGGGCCCCGGACTGCAGATACGCAGTATTTT	CASSLGPRTADTQYF
.	TRBV19	TRBJ2-7	.	TGTGCCAGTAGTATTAGTCAGGGCTACTCCTACGAGCAGTACTTC	CASSISQGYSYEQYF
.	TRBV3-1/TRBV3-2	TRBJ1-3	.	TGTGCCAGCAGCCAAGATCGTGGGCATCCTGGAAACACCATATATTTT	CASSQDRGHPGNTIYF
TRBD1	TRBV5-1	TRBJ2-7	.	TGCGCCAGCAGCGAGGGACAGGGGAAAGAGCAGTACTTC	CASSEGQGKEQYF
.	TRBV28	TRBJ1-1	.	TGTGCCAGCGGTACTCAGGGGTGGGAAGCTTTCTTT	CASGTQGWEAFF
TRBD1	TRBV29-1	TRBJ2-7	.	TGCAGCGTTAGTCCGGAGGACAGGGTAAAGCAGTACTTC	CSVSPEDRVKQYF
TRBD2	TRBV5-1	TRBJ2-7	.	TGCGCCAGCAGCCTAACCTCCGGGACTAGCGGGCCCAACTACGAGCAGTACTTC	CASSLTSGTSGPNYEQYF
.	TRBV6-5	TRBJ2-3	once	TGTGCCAGCAGTTACTCTCGGGGTACGCAGTATTTT	CASSYSRGTQYF
TRBD1	TRBV19	TRBJ1-2	.	TGTGCCAGTAGTATCTACAGGGGGTATGGCTACACCTTC	CASSIYRGYGYTF
.	TRBV15	TRBJ1-5	few	TGTGCCACCAGCAGAGACAGGGGCAATCAGCCCCAGCATTTT	CATSRDRGNQPQHF
.	TRBV10-3	TRBJ1-2	.	TGTGCCATCAGTGTTAGGAGCCCCGATGGCTACACCTTC	CAISVRSPDGYTF
.	TRBV11-2	TRBJ1-2	.	TGTGCCAGCAGGAAGATCAGGGATAACTATGGCTACACCTTC	CASRKIRDNYGYTF
.	TRBV6-5	TRBJ2-6	.	TGTGCCAGCAGCGGTCGGGGAAGTGGGGCCAACGTCCTGACTTTC	CASSGRGSGANVLTF